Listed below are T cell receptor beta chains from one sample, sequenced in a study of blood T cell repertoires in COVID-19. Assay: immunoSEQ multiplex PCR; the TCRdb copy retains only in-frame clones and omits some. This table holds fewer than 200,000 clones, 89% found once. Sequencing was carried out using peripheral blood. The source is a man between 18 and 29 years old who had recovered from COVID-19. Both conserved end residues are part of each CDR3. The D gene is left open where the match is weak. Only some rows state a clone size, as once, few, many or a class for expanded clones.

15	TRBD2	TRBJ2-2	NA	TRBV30	TGTGCCTGGAGTGGACTAGCGGGAGTTGGCGGGGAGCTGTTTTTT	CAWSGLAGVGGELFF
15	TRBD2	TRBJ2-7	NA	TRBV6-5	TGTGCCAGCAGGAAAACTAGCGTAGACCTTAGGGAGCAGTACTTC	CASRKTSVDLREQYF
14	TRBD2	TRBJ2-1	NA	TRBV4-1	TGCGCCAGCAGCCCCCGGCTAGCGGGAAATGAGCAGTTCTTC	CASSPRLAGNEQFF
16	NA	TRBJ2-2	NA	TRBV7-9	TGTGCCAGCAGCCGACCCCAGATAGACAGTCCCGGGGAGCTGTTTTTT	CASSRPQIDSPGELFF
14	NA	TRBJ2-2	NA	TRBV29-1	TGCAGCGTTGGAAGGGGGATCGGGACCGGGGAGCTGTTTTTT	CSVGRGIGTGELFF
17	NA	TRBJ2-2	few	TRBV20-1	TGCAGTGCTAGTCCGGAGGTAGCGGCCCTCAACACCGGGGAGCTGTTTTTT	CSASPEVAALNTGELFF
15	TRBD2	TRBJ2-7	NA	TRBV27	TGTGCCAGCAGTTTATCTCCCAGCGGGGCCTACGAGCAGTACTTC	CASSLSPSGAYEQYF
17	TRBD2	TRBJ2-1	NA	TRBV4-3	TGCGCCAGCAGCCAAGAGACTAGCGGGAGCTCTCACAATGAGCAGTTCTTC	CASSQETSGSSHNEQFF
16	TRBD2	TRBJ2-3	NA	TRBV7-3	TGTGCCAGCAGCCGATCTAGCGGGAGGGCCCCAGATACGCAGTATTTT	CASSRSSGRAPDTQYF
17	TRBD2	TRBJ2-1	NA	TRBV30	TGTGCCTGGAGTACCGGGACTAGCGGGAGGGGGGGGTATGAGCAGTTCTTC	CAWSTGTSGRGGYEQFF
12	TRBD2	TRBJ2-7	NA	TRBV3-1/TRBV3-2	TGTGCCAGCAATACACTAGCGGGGGAGCAGTACTTC	CASNTLAGEQYF
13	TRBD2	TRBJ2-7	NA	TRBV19	TGTGCCAGTAGTATAGGGACTAGATACGAGCAGTACTTC	CASSIGTRYEQYF
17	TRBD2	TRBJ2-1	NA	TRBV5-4	TGTGCCAGCAGCTTGGGCCTAGGGCGGGAGGGCCAGGATGAGCAGTTCTTC	CASSLGLGREGQDEQFF
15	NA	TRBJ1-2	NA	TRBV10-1	TGCGCCAGCAGCGACCGGGGGAGGGATCTATATGGCTACACCTTC	CASSDRGRDLYGYTF
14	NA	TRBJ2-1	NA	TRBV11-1	TGTGCCAGCAGCCCCCAGCAGGGTGTGAATGAGCAGTTCTTC	CASSPQQGVNEQFF
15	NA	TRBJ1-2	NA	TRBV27	TGTGCCAGCAGTTTTGTGACAGGATCCTTCTATGGCTACACCTTC	CASSFVTGSFYGYTF
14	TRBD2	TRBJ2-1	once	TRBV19	TGTGACCTCACCGGGACTAGATCCCCCGCTGAGCAGTTCTTC	CDLTGTRSPAEQFF
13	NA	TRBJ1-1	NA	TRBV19	TGTGCCAGTAGTATAGTCCAGGGCAATGAAGCTTTCTTT	CASSIVQGNEAFF
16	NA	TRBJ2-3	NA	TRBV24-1	TGTGCCACCAGTGATTTAGAGACAGCTAGCACAGATACGCAGTATTTT	CATSDLETASTDTQYF
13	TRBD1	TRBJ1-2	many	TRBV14	TGTGCCAGCAGCCGGGACAGGGTAGATGGCTACACCTTC	CASSRDRVDGYTF
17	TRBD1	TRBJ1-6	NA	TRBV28	TGTGCCAGCAGCCTAAGAAGGACAGGGGGCAATAATTCACCCCTCCACTTT	CASSLRRTGGNNSPLHF
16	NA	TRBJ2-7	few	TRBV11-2	TGTGCCAGCAGCCCCCCTCTTGTCAGGGCCCCCTACGAGCAGTACTTC	CASSPPLVRAPYEQYF
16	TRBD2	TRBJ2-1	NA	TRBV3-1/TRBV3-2	TGTGCCAGCAGCCAAGAACGCTCTAGCGGTTACAATGAGCAGTTCTTC	CASSQERSSGYNEQFF
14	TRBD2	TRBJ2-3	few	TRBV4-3	TGCGCCAGCAGCCAAGACCAGACTAGCGGAAGGCAGTATTTT	CASSQDQTSGRQYF
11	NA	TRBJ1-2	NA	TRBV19	TGTGCCAGTAGTGACTACTATGGCTACACCTTC	CASSDYYGYTF
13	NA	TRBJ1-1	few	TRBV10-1	TGCGCCAGCAGTGAGCGGGGAAACACTGAAGCTTTCTTT	CASSERGNTEAFF
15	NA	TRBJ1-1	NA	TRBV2	TGTGCCAGCAGTGCATACCACAGCATGAACACTGAAGCTTTCTTT	CASSAYHSMNTEAFF
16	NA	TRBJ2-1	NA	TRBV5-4	TGTGCCAGCAGCCCCCCCGGGGGATTGACCTACAATGAGCAGTTCTTC	CASSPPGGLTYNEQFF
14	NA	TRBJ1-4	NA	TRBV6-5	TGTGCCAGCAGTTACGGGCAGGGAGGCGAAAAACTGTTTTTT	CASSYGQGGEKLFF
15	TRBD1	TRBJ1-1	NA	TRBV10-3	TGTGCCATCAGTGAGAAGGGGACAGTGAACACTGAAGCTTTCTTT	CAISEKGTVNTEAFF
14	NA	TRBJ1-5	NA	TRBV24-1	TGTGCCACCAGTGATTCAGTTTACGATCAGCCCCAGCATTTT	CATSDSVYDQPQHF
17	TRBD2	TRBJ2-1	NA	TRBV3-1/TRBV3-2	TGTGCCAGCAGCCCCTTGGGACTAGCGGGAGCCTACAATGAGCAGTTCTTC	CASSPLGLAGAYNEQFF
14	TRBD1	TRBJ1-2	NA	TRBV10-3	TGTGCCATCAGTGTGACAGGGGGCAACTATGGCTACACCTTC	CAISVTGGNYGYTF
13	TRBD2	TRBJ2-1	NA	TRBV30	TGTGCCTGGAGGAAAGCGGGAGTCAATGAGCAGTTCTTC	CAWRKAGVNEQFF
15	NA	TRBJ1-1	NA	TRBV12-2	TGTGCAAGTCGCACCCGACAGGGACTGAACACTGAAGCTTTCTTT	CASRTRQGLNTEAFF
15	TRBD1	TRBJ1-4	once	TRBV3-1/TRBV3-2	TGTGCCAGCAGCCCCCGGGACAGCCTAAATGAAAAACTGTTTTTT	CASSPRDSLNEKLFF
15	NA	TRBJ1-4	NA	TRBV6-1	TGTGCCAGCAGTGAGCCCCAGGGTCTATATGAAAAACTGTTTTTT	CASSEPQGLYEKLFF
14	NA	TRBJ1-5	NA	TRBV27	TGTGCCAGCAATAGGGGAGGTAGCAATCAGCCCCAGCATTTT	CASNRGGSNQPQHF
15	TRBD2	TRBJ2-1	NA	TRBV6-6	TGTGCCAGCAGTTTACTAGCGGGGTTCTACAATGAGCAGTTCTTC	CASSLLAGFYNEQFF
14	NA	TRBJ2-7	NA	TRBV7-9	TGTGCCAGCAGCCAAGGGCAGGGCCCCTACGAGCAGTACTTC	CASSQGQGPYEQYF
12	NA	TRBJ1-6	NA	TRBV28	TGTGCCACCTTTGTGTTGAATTCACCCCTCCACTTT	CATFVLNSPLHF
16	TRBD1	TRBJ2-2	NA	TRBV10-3	TGTGCCACCCTCCTAGGTGGACAGGGGAAGGGCGGGGAGCTGTTTTTT	CATLLGGQGKGGELFF
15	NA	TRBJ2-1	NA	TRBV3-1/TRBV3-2	TGTGCCAGCAGCCAAGATAGAAACCTGTACAATGAGCAGTTCTTC	CASSQDRNLYNEQFF
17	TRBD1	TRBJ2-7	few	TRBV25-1	TGTGCCAGCAGTGAATCTTGGGGACAGGGGTCTTCCTACGAGCAGTACTTC	CASSESWGQGSSYEQYF